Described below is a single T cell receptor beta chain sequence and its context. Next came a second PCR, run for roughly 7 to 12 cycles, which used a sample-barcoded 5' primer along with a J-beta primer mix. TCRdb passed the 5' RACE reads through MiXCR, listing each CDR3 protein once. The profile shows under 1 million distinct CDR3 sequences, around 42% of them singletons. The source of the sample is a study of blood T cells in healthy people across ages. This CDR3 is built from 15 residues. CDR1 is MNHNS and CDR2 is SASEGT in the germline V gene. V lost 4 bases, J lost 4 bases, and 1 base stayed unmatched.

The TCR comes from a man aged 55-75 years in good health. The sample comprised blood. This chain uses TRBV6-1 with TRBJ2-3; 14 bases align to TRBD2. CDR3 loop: CASSGLAGGPDTQYF. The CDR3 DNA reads TGTGCCAGCAGTGGACTAGCGGGGGGGCCAGATACGCAGTATTTT.